This T cell receptor (beta chain) is drawn from a study of identical twins. TCRdb re-called the 5' RACE reads with MiXCR, one entry per CDR3 protein. Of about 1.7 million distinct CDR3 sequences listed, roughly a third are singletons. The junction had 6 bases not matched to a gene; V was cut back by 8 bases and J by 5 bases. The CDR3 is 13 residues long. CDR1 is LNHDA, CDR2 SQIVND, per germline (reference sequence). Whole-study results and caveats: Conclusions relied on cross-sectional statistical analysis, not following the same donors.

In its sample, this clonotype was seen a few times. Its antigen is currently unknown. This chain links TRBV19 with TRBJ2-5; 9 bases line up with TRBD1. The sequence came from a newborn girl in good health. The material sequenced was cord blood. The CDR3 bases are TGTGCCAGTCAACAGGGGGCTATGGAGACCCAGTACTTC. This sequence encodes CASQQGAMETQYF.